This TCR beta chain came from a study of STAT5B mutations in CD4+ large granular lymphocyte leukemia (dated by TCRdb to between 2021 and 2023). As for the study more broadly: Among the healthy controls, the CDR3 'QG' motif was associated with a particular HLA allele. Flow cytometry performed on FACSCanto II or FACSVerse showed that the purified fractions had more than 95% purity among lymphocytes. The study compared the TCRbeta repertoires of patients with CD4+ T-cell large granular lymphocyte leukemia against the TCRbeta repertoires of healthy blood donors. The investigation overall reported the following: Greater clonality appeared to be present in CD4-sorted patient repertoires than in healthy CD4+ repertoires, and the difference was retained after the putative leukemic clones were removed. Data were not HLA-matched; higher clonality in CD4+ versus CD8+ T-LGLL could reflect the relatively small sample size. Main leukemic clonotypes were private to each patient, although about a quarter of the main leukemic clonotypes were found at low frequency in the non-leukemic repertoires of other patients.

The immunoSEQ assay at survey resolution was applied to genomic DNA for sequencing of TCRbeta rearrangements. On the study's bioinformatics: In the TCR sequencing data, the smallest productive clonotype frequency that could be detected was 2.59 x 10-5. Only productive TCRbeta rearrangements, meaning sequences that were complete and in-frame, were kept for the analyses. The clonality of each sample was calculated as Simpson clonality in the immunoSEQ Analyzer version 3.0. Clones were binned by frequency as very rare, small, medium, large (1-20%) or hyperexpanded (>20%). Generation probabilities were estimated with OLGA 1.2.3, V-gene circos plots were made with VDJtools, specificities were looked up in VDJdb, and CDR3 motifs were identified with GLIPH. As stored in TCRdb, this immuneACCESS dataset retains in-frame rearrangements with V and J assigned. A fraction of the clones does not appear; measured against another copy, unresolved V genes explain less than half of the discrepancy, and the remainder lacks a known reason. V, J and clone size derive from that table, while D and trimming were established from the DNA sequence. This sample lists tens of thousands of clones; around 81% were detected once. The ten largest clones take up more than 0.25% of the sample.

Buffy coats from roughly 37 blood donors, supplied by the Finnish Red Cross blood service, were used as healthy controls. All TCR-sequenced material derived from peripheral blood: patient blood samples and healthy donor buffy coats. Peripheral blood mononuclear cells were isolated by Ficoll-Hypaque gradient centrifugation. CD4+ cells were purified magnetically from the buffy coats of healthy controls. Genomic DNA was extracted using the Gentra Puregene Cell and Tissue kit, and a Qubit 2.0 fluorometer was used to quantify it. This clone was recorded once. Its antigen remains undetermined. No base quality values were provided; no much bigger clone lies one nucleotide off. Material for sequencing was CD4+ T cells from blood buffy coats. The sequence was obtained from a human donor in good health.

The CDR3 here reads CASSFGTGWTEAFF. The nucleotides read TGTGCCAGCAGCTTTGGGACAGGGTGGACTGAAGCTTTCTTT. This sequence uses TRBV5-6 and TRBJ1-1, with 9 bases aligning to TRBD1. The germline V gene encodes CDR1 SGHDT and CDR2 YYEEEE. The V end gives up 2 bases and the J end 5 bases, leaving 4 bases in the junction not matched to a gene. Taken from cysteine to phenylalanine, the CDR3 has 14 residues. Of all the DNA, just the CDR3 is kept, 42 bases in frame from base 1.